This TCR beta chain was profiled in a study of T cell changes during pregnancy in multiple sclerosis. Method: immunoSEQ multiplex PCR; TCRdb's copy keeps in-frame clones and lacks some. The data show roughly 30,000 clones, around nine tenths seen once. Germline values: CDR1 MDHEN, CDR2 SYDVKM. With 0 bases removed from V and 15 bases from J, the gap between germline ends came to 24 bases. This CDR3 spans 16 amino acids. The material was CD4+ T cells from peripheral blood mononuclear cells, obtained in the first trimester of pregnancy. This clonotype was sampled from a female donor in good health, enrolled as a control in a pregnancy study. This chain connects TRBV28 to TRBJ2-1, with D possibly TRBD1 on 5 matching bases. CDR3 coding DNA: TGTGCCAGCAGTTTATGGACGCGTGGGCGCCCAAAGGGGTGGTTCTTC. Translating it yields CASSLWTRGRPKGWFF.